This T cell receptor (beta chain) was captured by sequencing in a study of CD8+CD57+ T cells in acquired aplastic anemia. Study background: Sorted CD4+ plus CD8+ cells gave DNA averaging around 3.2 ug.

CDR3 and TCR beta VDJ profiling relied on genomic DNA as the template. TCRdb independently ran MiXCR on the reads; one entry per CDR3 protein. The repertoire holds about 420,000 distinct CDR3 sequences, approximately 70% seen once, with 4% in the top ten. V lost 5 bases, J lost 7 bases, and 3 bases lay in between. The CDR3 totals 10 residues. The germline gives CDR1 MNHNS, CDR2 SASEGT. Notes on the study in general: The same twenty-nine CD8+ CDR3 sequences occurred in patients and in controls.

This clonotype was observed many times. The antigen remains undetermined. This sequence joins TRBV6-1 and TRBJ1-5; D remains ambiguous. The specimen was sorted CD4+, CD8+, or CD8+CD57+ T cells (not recorded which) from PBMCs. The source of this sequence is a human donor in good health, serving as a control. The CDR3 nucleotides are TGTGCCAGCAGTCGACAGCCCCAGCATTTT. This encodes CASSRQPQHF.